These 27 T cell receptor beta chains came from one sample sequenced in a study of post-analysis software for immune sequencing data. The study, taken as a whole, reports: About five TRBV segments occurring more often in patients than controls included TRBV5-6, TRBV5-1 and TRBV20-1.

Unique-molecular-identifier-tagged TCR beta cDNA libraries were used. TCRdb called the PCR reads again in MiXCR, with one record for every CDR3 protein. Of some 690,000 distinct CDR3 sequences listed, approximately 60% were seen once; the top ten hold roughly 10%. The antigens these receptors bind are not known. Sequencing was done on a sample of blood. The receptor set was obtained from a girl aged 2 to 9 with multiple sclerosis.

This chain joins TRBV29-1 and TRBJ2-7; D is unclear. Per the germline V gene, CDR1 is SQVTM and CDR2 is ANQGSEA. This CDR3 comprises 13 residues. CDR3 coding DNA: TGCAGTGGAAGTCTGGCTGAACCCTACGAGCAGTACTTC. Protein product: CSGSLAEPYEQYF.

For this clonotype: Its ends do not fully match the called genes, so a read error is possible. The chain couples TRBV4-1 to TRBJ1-6; 9 bases map to TRBD1. The CDR3 runs to 17 residues. Germline assignment: CDR1 MGHRA and CDR2 YSYEKL. CDR3 nucleotide sequence: TGCTCCAGCAGCCAAGTGTCCACGGGACAGGGTGGTTCACCCCTCCACTTT. Translated, it gives CSSSQVSTGQGGSPLHF.

The gene calls are TRBV9 and TRBJ2-1; TRBD2 aligns across 7 bases. The ends lost 7 bases at V and 7 bases at J; junction bases unmatched: 11. The germline CDR1 and CDR2 sequences are SGDLS and YYNGEE. The CDR3 covers 14 residues. CDR3 nucleotides: TGTGCCAGCGGGGAGGGGCCCTCGGGAAATGAGCAGTTCTTC. Translating gives CASGEGPSGNEQFF.

Comments on this clonotype: At one of its ends the junction is not consistent with the germline gene, which may arise from a read error. This chain joins TRBV7-7 and TRBJ2-5; 8 bases agree with TRBD1. Germline CDR1 and CDR2: SSHAT and FNYEAQ (reference sequence). The CDR3 is made up of 16 amino acids. This CDR3 is CASSQDGTGGRETQYF. CDR3 bases: TGTGCTAGCAGCCAGGATGGAACAGGGGGAAGAGAGACCCAGTACTTC. The whole variable domain, filled in from reference TRBV7-7 and TRBJ2-5, reads GAGVSQSPRYKVTKRGQDVTLRCDPISSHATLYWYQQALGQGPEFLTYFNYEAQPDKSGLPSDRFSAERPEGSISTLTIQRTEQRDSAMYRCASSQDGTGGRETQYFGPGTRLLVL.

This chain connects TRBV5-5 to TRBJ2-3; 12 bases match TRBD2. The V and J ends lost 2 bases and 5 bases, in that order; junction bases with no gene match: 12. CDR1 and CDR2 from the germline V gene are SGHKS and YYEKEE (reference sequence). The CDR3 sequence is 18 residues long. CDR3 sequence reads: CASSFRSYRLAGVDTQYF. The CDR3, as DNA: TGTGCCAGCAGCTTCCGGTCTTATCGACTAGCGGGAGTAGATACGCAGTATTTT.

This rearrangement joins TRBV5-1 to TRBJ1-2; 7 bases map to TRBD1. Germline-derived CDR1 and CDR2 are SGHRS and YFSETQ. This CDR3 comprises 15 residues. Losses at the gene ends were 7 bases for V and 7 bases for J; bases not matched to a gene: 16. CDR3 sequence (DNA): TGCGCCAGCGCAGATGGCACACAGGGGTTGGTTGGCTACACCTTC. This gives the protein CASADGTQGLVGYTF. Together with reference TRBV5-1 and TRBJ1-2, the CDR3 gives the full variable domain: KAGVTQTPRYLIKTRGQQVTLSCSPISGHRSVSWYQQTPGQGLQFLFEYFSETQRNKGNFPGRFSGRQFSNSRSEMNVSTLELGDSALYLCASADGTQGLVGYTFGSGTRLTVV.

The CDR3 loop reads CASSQDPSGVGDTQYF. CDR3 nucleotides: TGCGCCAGCAGCCAAGATCCTAGCGGGGTTGGAGATACGCAGTATTTT. The J gene is TRBJ2-3, the V gene TRBV4-1; 9 bases fit TRBD2. The CDR3 totals 16 residues. J lost 5 bases, V lost 0 bases, and 6 bases had no gene match. Germline CDR1 MGHRA, CDR2 YSYEKL.

The V gene is TRBV11-2, the J gene TRBJ1-6; D is uncertain. Between the trimmed V and J ends, which lost 2 bases and 7 bases, there was a span of 6 bases. This CDR3 is built from 13 residues. Germline assignment: CDR1 SGHAT and CDR2 FQNNGV. The DNA of the CDR3 is TGTGCCAGCAGCTTATCCAAAAATTCACCCCTCCACTTT. This codes for CASSLSKNSPLHF.

Notes on this clonotype: At one end, the junction sequence differs from germline, possibly due to a read error. This sequence joins TRBV7-8 and TRBJ1-4; D is possibly TRBD1 (6 bases). This CDR3 has 16 amino acids. The V gene's germline CDR1 is SGHVS and CDR2 FQNEAQ. In DNA, the CDR3 is TGTGCCAGCAGCTTCCAGCAGGGGAGCACTAATGAAAGACTGTTTTTT. Its translation is CASSFQQGSTNERLFF. Full variable domain (outside the CDR3, taken from reference TRBV7-8 and TRBJ1-4): GAGVSQSPRYKVAKRGQDVALRCDPISGHVSLFWYQQALGQGPEFLTYFQNEAQLDKSGLPSDRFFAERPEGSVSTLKIQRTQQEDSAVYLCASSFQQGSTNERLFFGSGTQLSVL.

The rearrangement links TRBV20-1 to TRBJ1-5; a possible D gene is TRBD1 (5 bases). The CDR3 covers 14 residues. The V gene's germline CDR1 is DFQATT and CDR2 SNEGSKA (reference sequence). The V gene lost 1 base and the J gene lost 1 base, with 8 bases spanning the gap. CDR3 sequence: CSARGQTSNQPQHF. For the CDR3, the DNA is TGCAGTGCTAGAGGACAGACCAGCAATCAGCCCCAGCATTTT.

A few counts support this clonotype. The V call is TRBV12-3 or TRBV12-4, the J call TRBJ2-3; TRBD2 is a possible D gene (7 bases). There are 16 residues in the CDR3. The germline V and J ends were trimmed by 3 bases and 2 bases, with 15 bases remaining between them. CDR3: CASSFSRGAITDTQYF. CDR3 sequence (DNA): TGTGCCAGCAGTTTCTCCCGGGGGGCCATCACAGATACGCAGTATTTT.

The chain links TRBV5-6 to TRBJ2-3; 10 nucleotides align to TRBD1. After removal of 3 bases from V and 4 bases from J, the junction contained 8 bases not matched to a gene. Germline CDR1 SGHDT, CDR2 YYEEEE. This CDR3 has 16 residues. DNA of the CDR3: TGTGCCAGCAGCTCGCGGGACAGGGGAGGAGCAGATACGCAGTATTTT. Translated: CASSSRDRGGADTQYF.

In its sample, this clonotype was seen a few times. J is TRBJ1-2 and V is TRBV7-2; no definite D call. V shed 5 bases and J shed 4 bases, with 14 bases lying between them. This CDR3 spans 14 amino acids. Per the germline V gene, CDR1 is SGHTA and CDR2 is FQGNSA. CDR3 DNA: TGTGCCAGCAGCGTTAAGACGGAATTCTATGGCTACACCTTC. This translates into CASSVKTEFYGYTF.

V usage is TRBV20-1 and J usage is TRBJ2-1; D is uncertain. Germline V gene data show CDR1 as DFQATT and CDR2 as SNEGSKA (reference sequence). V lost 2 bases and J lost 5, with 4 bases in between. The CDR3 consists of 11 residues. The DNA of the CDR3 is TGCAGTGCTAGATGGAACAATGAGCAGTTCTTC. Its protein product is CSARWNNEQFF.

The CDR3 is CASSSQPGGYNEQFF. As DNA, the CDR3 is TGTGCCAGCAGCTCGCAGCCAGGAGGGTACAATGAGCAGTTCTTC. The chain is built from TRBV11-2 and TRBJ2-1; possibly TRBD2 for D (6 bases). The length of the CDR3 is 15 residues. CDR1 and CDR2 (germline): SGHAT, FQNNGV. V was clipped by 4 bases and J by 4 bases, with 14 bases between them.

Only one count was recorded for this clonotype. J is TRBJ1-1 and V is TRBV7-8, with D perhaps matching TRBD1 (5 bases). Germline V gene sequence: CDR1 SGHVS, CDR2 FQNEAQ. This CDR3 is 15 amino acids long. V gave up 3 bases and J gave up 0 bases, with 11 bases separating them. The CDR3 sequence: CASSFSDSLNTEAFF. The CDR3 DNA sequence: TGTGCCAGCAGCTTCAGCGACAGCTTGAACACTGAAGCTTTCTTT.

In this sample, this clonotype turned up a few times. This chain uses TRBV4-2 with TRBJ2-3, with a weak D call TRBD1 (6 bases). This CDR3 is 16 amino acids long. CDR1 LGHNA and CDR2 YNFKEQ come from the germline V gene. With 2 bases removed from V and 1 base from J, the gap between germline ends came to 13 bases. Written as DNA, the CDR3 is TGTGCCAGCAGCCAATTCTCCAGGGGAGGCACAGATACGCAGTATTTT. Amino acid sequence: CASSQFSRGGTDTQYF.

The V gene is TRBV29-1, the J gene TRBJ2-6; D not resolved. Looked up from germline, CDR1 is SQVTM and CDR2 is ANQGSEA. The CDR3 is made up of 14 amino acids. Trimming cost V 1 base and J 2 bases, with 6 bases left between them. CDR3 region: CSVEAGPGANVLTF. The CDR3 DNA reads TGCAGCGTTGAAGCTGGTCCTGGGGCCAACGTCCTGACTTTC.

J is TRBJ2-1 and V is TRBV7-9; D is undetermined. Trimming removed 3 bases at V and 10 bases at J, with 10 bases between. CDR1 and CDR2 (germline): SEHNR, FQNEAQ (reference sequence). This CDR3 comprises 12 residues. The CDR3 region has the DNA TGTGCCAGCAGCTTTATTTTTCTAGAGCAGTTCTTC. Translating it yields CASSFIFLEQFF.

The chain has TRBV25-1 and TRBJ2-1; D not certain. Trimming removed 1 base at V and 5 bases at J, with 3 bases between. This CDR3 comprises 12 residues. Germline CDR1 and CDR2: MGHDK and SYGVNS. The chain's CDR3 is CASSEWDNEQFF. The CDR3 DNA follows: TGTGCCAGCAGTGAATGGGACAATGAGCAGTTCTTC. The whole variable domain, remainder taken from reference TRBV25-1 and TRBJ2-1, is EADIYQTPRYLVIGTGKKITLECSQTMGHDKMYWYQQDPGMELHLIHYSYGVNSTEKGDLSSESTVSRIRTEHFPLTLESARPSHTSQYLCASSEWDNEQFFGPGTRLTVL.

This clonotype was seen just once. V and J are TRBV5-1 and TRBJ2-5, with D possibly matching TRBD2 (5 bases). The CDR3 loop spans 14 amino acids. V dropped 5 bases and J dropped 1 base, with 12 bases sitting between them. Germline V gene data show CDR1 as SGHRS and CDR2 as YFSETQ. Written as DNA, the CDR3 is TGCGCCAGCAGTTCTGGACGGGGCCAAGAGACCCAGTACTTC. It is translated as CASSSGRGQETQYF. Filled out from reference TRBV5-1 and TRBJ2-5, the complete variable domain reads KAGVTQTPRYLIKTRGQQVTLSCSPISGHRSVSWYQQTPGQGLQFLFEYFSETQRNKGNFPGRFSGRQFSNSRSEMNVSTLELGDSALYLCASSSGRGQETQYFGPGTRLLVL.

V is TRBV7-9 and J is TRBJ2-3; no reliable D call. V lost 9 bases and J lost 4, with 20 bases in between. This CDR3 contains 15 residues. Germline CDR1 SEHNR, CDR2 FQNEAQ (reference sequence). The CDR3 loop reads CASSLGQHLADTQYF. CDR3 DNA sequence: TGTGCCAGTAGTTTGGGCCAACACCTCGCAGATACGCAGTATTTT.

The chain carries TRBV6-6 and TRBJ2-5, with D possibly being TRBD2 (6 bases). The J call may not be correct, given that the DNA end is closer to TRBJ2-7. In germline, CDR1 is MNHNY, CDR2 SVGAGI (reference sequence). The CDR3 is made up of 13 amino acids. The CDR3 nucleotides read TGTGCCAGCAGTAAGGGAGGATGGGGCGAGCAGTACTTC. This sequence encodes CASSKGGWGEQYF.

This chain uses TRBV20-1 with TRBJ1-1; D gene uncertain. CDR1 is DFQATT and CDR2 is SNEGSKA in the germline V gene (reference sequence). This CDR3 has 12 residues. Trimming took off 3 bases at V and 0 bases at J, with 5 bases between the two ends. The DNA of the CDR3 is TGCAGTGCTAGTCCTGTGAACACTGAAGCTTTCTTT. This sequence encodes CSASPVNTEAFF.

The CDR3 protein is CASSLGQDEYNYGYTF. As DNA, the CDR3 is TGTGCCAGCTCACTTGGACAGGATGAATATAACTATGGCTACACCTTC. This chain connects TRBV18 to TRBJ1-2; 7 bases match TRBD1. Per the germline V gene, CDR1 is KGHSH and CDR2 is LQKENI. This CDR3 is 16 amino acids long. With V trimmed by 4 bases and J by 1 base, 9 bases remained unmatched.

CDR3 in DNA: TGCAGCGTTGTTGTCTCGGGCAGTTTCTACGAGCAGTACTTC. Protein product: CSVVVSGSFYEQYF. The chain joins TRBV29-1 to TRBJ2-4; D remains unclear. Near its end, the DNA agrees better with TRBJ2-7, so the J call may be wrong. The CDR3 covers 14 residues. Per germline, CDR1 SQVTM and CDR2 ANQGSEA.

This clonotype turned up a few times. The chain recombines TRBV3-1 with TRBJ2-5, with D uncertain. V gave up 0 bases and J gave up 5 bases, with 10 bases separating them. The CDR3 runs to 14 residues. Germline-derived CDR1 and CDR2 are LGHDT and YNNKEL (reference sequence). The CDR3 coding sequence is TGTGCCAGCAGCCAAGATCTCAGAGAGGAGACCCAGTACTTC. It is translated as CASSQDLREETQYF.